Reported below is one T cell receptor beta chain. The V and J ends lost 7 bases and 2 bases, in that order; junction bases with no gene match: 5. Germline loops: CDR1 MNHEY, CDR2 SVGAGI. This CDR3 is 15 amino acids long. These data come from a study of blood T cell repertoires in COVID-19. The wider study: Samples of COVID-19 (acute and convalescent) were obtained from the United States, Italy and Spain.

Seattle cases were enrolled at active infection and followed longitudinally. Authors' data handling: Estimated nucleated cell counts came from reference gene primer amplification. Sequencing was performed with immunoSEQ multiplex PCR; in TCRdb, only in-frame clones are kept and a portion is missing. V, J and clone size are taken as reported in that table, and D and trimming were inferred from the DNA itself. The table shows some 150,000 clones, with roughly 83% occurring only once. The chain is built from TRBV6-5 and TRBJ2-5; 12 bases align to TRBD2. The origin of this receptor is an older woman with COVID-19, enrolled during active disease. The sample was peripheral blood. In nucleotides, the CDR3 is TGTGCCAGCACCTCCGGACTAGCGGGGCAAGAGACCCAGTACTTC. Protein sequence: CASTSGLAGQETQYF.